This TCR beta chain was sequenced for a study of blood T cell repertoires in COVID-19 (dated by TCRdb to the early 2020s). Regarding the research as a whole: The collaborator samples originated in the United States, Italy and Spain and spanned the acute and convalescent phases of COVID-19. The prospective study material was composed of cDNA or gDNA derived from T cells, B-cell-depleted T cells, or PBMCs. Subjects who had been exposed to COVID-19, were actively infected with it, or had recovered from it provided the deeply sampled blood TCRbeta repertoires that made up the dataset. A freely available public database, intended as a resource for researchers studying the immune response to SARS-CoV-2, is where the repertoires were released. Samples were obtained from the ongoing ImmuneRACE study (first 160 participants) and from some 1,300 subjects provided by 6 global collaborators. Nearly every sample came with metadata listing a de-identified subject ID, COVID-19 status, age in years and sex. Where available, HLA class I and class II types were obtained from metadata supplied by the sample provider rather than from assay-based typing. The paper as a whole reports these results and caveats: The amount of clinical and demographic metadata varied by source and participant and was provided uncurated.

TCRbeta CDR3 regions were amplified from genomic DNA by means of the immunoSEQ Assay, a bias-controlled multiplex PCR. The authors processed their data as follows. The number of nucleated cells in each sample was estimated from the amplification of reference gene primers within the assay. To quantify the absolute abundance of each unique TCRbeta CDR3 rearrangement, sequence reads were collapsed and filtered. Productive Simpson clonality was computed per sample as the square root of Simpson's diversity index over productive rearrangements. This immuneACCESS table, as held by TCRdb, lists in-frame sequences with V and J called but not all clones. Of the missing ones, under half trace to an unresolved V gene in checked studies; the others have no known cause. The V and J calls and clone size were taken over from that table, and D and trimming were inferred from the DNA. In this sample the table shows over 150,000 clones, 80% to 90% of which occur a single time. In total, the top ten clones hold about 1.9% of the sample.

Another Seattle source contributed samples from volunteer blood donors who had recovered from COVID-19. Whole blood was collected in K2EDTA tubes by collaborating institutions according to the institutions' own protocols. For TCRbeta analysis, collaborators shipped samples as frozen whole blood, isolated PBMCs, or DNA extracted from either of those sample types. Regarding this clone: Its binding antigen is unknown. Nothing much larger sits one base from this clone, and base qualities are not available.

From cysteine to phenylalanine, the CDR3 is 14 amino acids long. The retained sequence is limited to the CDR3, 42 bases, with the frame set at the first base. The junction carries 16 bases between V and J, which are trimmed by 1 base and 12 bases respectively. The germline V gene (reference sequence) yields LNHDA for CDR1 and SQIVND for CDR2. The TCR sequence derives from a man younger than 35 who had recovered from COVID-19. The specimen sequenced was peripheral blood. This sequence uses TRBV19 and TRBJ2-4; TRBD1 is a possible D gene, resting on 5 matching bases. The CDR3 region has the sequence CASSIAVGAGAQYF. The nucleotide sequence reads TGTGCCAGTAGTATAGCCGTAGGGGCCGGTGCTCAGTACTTC.